This T cell receptor (beta chain) was recorded in a study of T cells in Graves' hyperthyroidism and ophthalmopathy. Study at large: Peripheral blood samples were taken at initial diagnosis, prior to any treatment. Study-level results: The blood repertoire included most of the expanded thyroid clonotypes above 0.001.

This clonotype was seen a few times. Its antigen is not identified. RNA transcripts yielded amplified TCR beta CDR3 regions. HTBI primers drove first-round RT-PCR of the TCR CDR3. TCRdb processed the multiplex PCR reads anew with MiXCR; each CDR3 protein has one entry. This table holds more than 450,000 distinct CDR3 sequences, 14% found once. Researchers defined stable Graves' hyperthyroidism as no ophthalmopathy progression within 18 months. Patients between 18 and 65 years old had hyperthyroidism, newly diagnosed and lasting under 2 months. The receptor was isolated from a woman between 40 and 55 years old with Graves' hyperthyroidism. Sequenced input: blood.

CDR3: CASSAPRVSNQPQHF. CDR3 sequence (DNA): TGTGCCAGCAGTGCTCCTAGGGTTAGCAATCAGCCCCAGCATTTT. The V gene is TRBV6-1, the J gene TRBJ1-5; D uncertain. Germline CDR1 reads MNHNS; CDR2 reads SASEGT. V lost 4 bases and J lost 0, with 10 bases in between. The CDR3 is 15 residues long.